This is a list of T cell receptor beta chains from one sample in a study of sequential checkpoint blockade in melanoma. TCRdb's table, derived via immunoSEQ multiplex PCR, lists solely in-frame clones and lacks some. The table has 21,000 or so clones, more than 80% seen once. The source material was CD8+ T cells sorted from blood (inferred from file names), sampled from a patient given nivolumab and ipilimumab in sequence. The receptors here all came from a human donor with melanoma. Each CDR3 is given with its conserved first and last residue. A D gene is named only where the DNA matches it firmly. The size entry is marked missing in some rows and otherwise reads once, few, many or a size class.

D,V,J,size,DNA,CDR3
-,TRBV11-3,TRBJ2-1,-,TGTGCCAGCAGCTTCCTTGGGGGCTGGGGGAGAATAAATGAGCAGTTCTTC,CASSFLGGWGRINEQFF
-,TRBV5-1,TRBJ2-5,few,TGCGCCAGCAGCTTACTAAGGGAGACCCAGTACTTC,CASSLLRETQYF
-,TRBV27,TRBJ2-7,-,TGTGCCAGCGCCCGGGAGCGTACCTACGAGCAGTACTTC,CASARERTYEQYF
-,TRBV27,TRBJ2-7,-,TGTGCCAGCAGTTTAGGGGTGACTAGTGGGGAGCAGTACTTC,CASSLGVTSGEQYF
-,TRBV5-6,TRBJ2-3,few,TGTGCCAGCAGCTTGGCGTGGCAGTACACAGATACGCAGTATTTT,CASSLAWQYTDTQYF
-,TRBV21-1,TRBJ2-7,few,TGTGCCAGCAGCAACGAAACCCCCAATAGTGGGAGGGGACGATCTTTTTACGAGCAGTACTTC,CASSNETPNSGRGRSFYEQYF
-,TRBV28,TRBJ2-7,-,TGTGCCAGCAGGAAGACAGTCTCCTACGAGCAGTACTTC,CASRKTVSYEQYF
-,TRBV5-1,TRBJ1-1,-,TGCGCCAGCAGCTTGCGGGGTAGGGTGGGTAGGAAGAACACTGAAGCTTTCTTT,CASSLRGRVGRKNTEAFF
-,TRBV6-5,TRBJ1-5,-,TGTGCCAGCAGCCCTCTCGGGGGGGGATATCAGCCCCAGCATTTT,CASSPLGGGYQPQHF
TRBD2,TRBV28,TRBJ2-5,few,TGTGCCAGCAGTTTATCGGCTAGCGGGGGGGCGAGAGAGACCCAGTACTTC,CASSLSASGGARETQYF
-,TRBV19,TRBJ1-5,-,TGTGCCAGTAGTGACTACAATCAGCCCCAGCATTTT,CASSDYNQPQHF
TRBD1,TRBV9,TRBJ1-6,once,TGTGCCAGCAGCCTCGGACAGGGAAGGACACCCCTCCACTTT,CASSLGQGRTPLHF
-,TRBV18,TRBJ1-5,-,TGTGCCAGCTCCCCCAGCCGGGGGGGCTTTGGTCAGCCCCAGCATTTT,CASSPSRGGFGQPQHF
-,TRBV10-3,TRBJ1-2,-,TGTGCCACCGCAGGGGACTATGGCTACACCTTC,CATAGDYGYTF
-,TRBV2,TRBJ2-7,-,TGTGCCAGCAGATTTCCGGAGGGCTACGAGCAGTACTTC,CASRFPEGYEQYF
-,TRBV11-2,TRBJ2-7,few,TGTGCCAGCAGCCTGGTGACTGACTACGAGCAGTACTTC,CASSLVTDYEQYF
-,TRBV6-6,TRBJ2-1,-,TGTGCCAGCAGTCCCGGGACAATTTACAATGAGCAGTTCTTC,CASSPGTIYNEQFF
-,TRBV6-5,TRBJ2-7,-,TGTGCCAGCAGGGAAGCAGGGGAGCAGTACTTC,CASREAGEQYF
TRBD1,TRBV7-9,TRBJ2-7,-,TGTGCCAGCAGCTCGCACCGGGGAGGGACAGGGGGAAGGGGCGACGAGCAGTACTTC,CASSSHRGGTGGRGDEQYF
-,TRBV7-9,TRBJ1-2,once,TGTGCCAGCAGTTCGTACTCGGGGGGCGAGACTAACTATGGCTACACCTTC,CASSSYSGGETNYGYTF
TRBD1,TRBV30,TRBJ1-2,-,TGTGCCTGGAGGGACAGGGGTAAGCACTATGGCTACACCTTC,CAWRDRGKHYGYTF
TRBD1,TRBV18,TRBJ2-1,-,TGTGCCAGCTCACCACCAAGGGGGCAAATTCGCGAGCAGTTCTTC,CASSPPRGQIREQFF
-,TRBV5-1,TRBJ2-7,once,TGCGCCAGCAGCTTGGGTACCTACGAGCAGTACTTC,CASSLGTYEQYF
TRBD2,TRBV5-5,TRBJ2-7,-,TGTGCCAGCAGCTTATCCTTCGAGCTAGCGGGAGACCTCTACGAGCAGTACTTC,CASSLSFELAGDLYEQYF
-,TRBV4-1,TRBJ1-4,-,TGCGCCAGCAGCCAAGTCAGGGTGGCAAATGAAAAACTGTTTTTT,CASSQVRVANEKLFF
-,TRBV10-3,TRBJ2-1,-,TGTGCCATCAGTGAGGCATATGTGCGGGGCAGAGAACGTGACTCCTACAATGAGCAGTTCTTC,CAISEAYVRGRERDSYNEQFF
-,TRBV27,TRBJ2-7,-,TGTGCCAGCACCATAAATGCAGGGGAACGGGGTCTCGAGCAGTACTTC,CASTINAGERGLEQYF
TRBD2,TRBV5-1,TRBJ2-1,-,TGCGCCAGCAGCTCCCCCTCTAGCGGAAGACGCTCCTACAATGAGCAGTTCTTC,CASSSPSSGRRSYNEQFF
TRBD1,TRBV10-1,TRBJ2-7,-,TGCGCCAGCAGTGACGGGACAGCCTACGAGCAGTACTTC,CASSDGTAYEQYF
TRBD1,TRBV5-6,TRBJ2-7,-,TGTGCCAGCAGCTGGGGACAGGGGACCTACGAGCAGTACTTC,CASSWGQGTYEQYF
TRBD1,TRBV2,TRBJ2-7,-,TGTGCCAGCGGGGACAGCAACAACCTATCTCAGTACTTC,CASGDSNNLSQYF
-,TRBV11-1,TRBJ2-1,-,TGTGCCAGCAGCACTATACAGGAATCCAATGAGCAGTTCTTC,CASSTIQESNEQFF
TRBD1,TRBV4-3,TRBJ2-7,-,TGCGCCAGCAGCCAAACCCTGGACAGGGGAGGCTACGAGCAGTACTTC,CASSQTLDRGGYEQYF
-,TRBV30,TRBJ1-5,-,TGTGCCTGGACCCCAGGGGATAGCAATCAGCCCCAGCATTTT,CAWTPGDSNQPQHF